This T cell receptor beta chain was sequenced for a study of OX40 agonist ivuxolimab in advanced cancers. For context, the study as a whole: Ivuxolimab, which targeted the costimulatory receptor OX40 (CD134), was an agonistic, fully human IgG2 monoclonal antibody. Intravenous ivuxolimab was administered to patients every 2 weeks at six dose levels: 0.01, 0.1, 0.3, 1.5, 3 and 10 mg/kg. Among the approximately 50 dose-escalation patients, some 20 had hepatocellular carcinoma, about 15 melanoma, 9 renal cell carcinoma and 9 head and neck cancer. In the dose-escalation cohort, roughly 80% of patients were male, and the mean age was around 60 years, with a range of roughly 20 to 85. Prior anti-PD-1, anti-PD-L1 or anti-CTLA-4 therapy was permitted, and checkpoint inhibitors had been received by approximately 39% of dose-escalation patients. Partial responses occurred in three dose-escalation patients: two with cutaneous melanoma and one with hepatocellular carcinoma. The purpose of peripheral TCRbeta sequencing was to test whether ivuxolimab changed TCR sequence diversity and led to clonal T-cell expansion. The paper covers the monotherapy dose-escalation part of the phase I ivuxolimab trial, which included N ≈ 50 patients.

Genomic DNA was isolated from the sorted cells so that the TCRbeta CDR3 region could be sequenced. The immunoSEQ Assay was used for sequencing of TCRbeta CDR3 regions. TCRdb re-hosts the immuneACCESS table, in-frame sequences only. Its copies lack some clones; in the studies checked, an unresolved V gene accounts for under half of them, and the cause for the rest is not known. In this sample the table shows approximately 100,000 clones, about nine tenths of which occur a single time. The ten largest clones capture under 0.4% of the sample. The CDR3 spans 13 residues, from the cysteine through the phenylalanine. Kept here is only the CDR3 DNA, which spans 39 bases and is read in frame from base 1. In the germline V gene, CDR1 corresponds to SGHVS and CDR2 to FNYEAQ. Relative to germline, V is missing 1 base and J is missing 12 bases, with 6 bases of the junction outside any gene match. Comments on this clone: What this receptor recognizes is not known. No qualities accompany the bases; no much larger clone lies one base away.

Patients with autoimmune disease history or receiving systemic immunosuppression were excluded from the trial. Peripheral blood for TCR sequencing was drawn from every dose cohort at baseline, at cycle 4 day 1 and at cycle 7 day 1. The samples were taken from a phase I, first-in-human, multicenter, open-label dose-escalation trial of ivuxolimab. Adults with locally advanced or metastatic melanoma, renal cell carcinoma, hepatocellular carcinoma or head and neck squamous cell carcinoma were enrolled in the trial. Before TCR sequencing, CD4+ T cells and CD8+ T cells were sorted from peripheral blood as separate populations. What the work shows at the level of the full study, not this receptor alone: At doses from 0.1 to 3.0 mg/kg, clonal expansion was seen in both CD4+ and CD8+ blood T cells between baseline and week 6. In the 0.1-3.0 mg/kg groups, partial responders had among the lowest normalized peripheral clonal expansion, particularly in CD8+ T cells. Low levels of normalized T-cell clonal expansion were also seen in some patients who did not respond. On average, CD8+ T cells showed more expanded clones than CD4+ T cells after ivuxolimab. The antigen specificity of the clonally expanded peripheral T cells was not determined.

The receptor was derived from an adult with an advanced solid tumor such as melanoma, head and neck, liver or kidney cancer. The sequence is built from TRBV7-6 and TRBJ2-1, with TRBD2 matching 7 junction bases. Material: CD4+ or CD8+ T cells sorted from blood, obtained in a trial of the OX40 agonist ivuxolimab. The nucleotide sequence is TGTGCCAGCAGCTTAGGGGCGGGAGCTTCGCAGTTCTTC. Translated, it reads CASSLGAGASQFF. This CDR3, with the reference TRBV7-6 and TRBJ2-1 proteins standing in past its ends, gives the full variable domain GAGVSQSPRYKVTKRGQDVALRCDPISGHVSLYWYRQALGQGPEFLTYFNYEAQQDKSGLPNDRFSAERPEGSISTLTIQRTEQRDSAMYRCASSLGAGASQFFGPGTRLTVL.